This record concerns one TCR beta chain sequence. The assay was immunoSEQ multiplex PCR, and TCRdb's table has in-frame clones only and misses some. The repertoire holds about 48,000 clones, with more than 75% as singletons. The data belong to a study of OX40 agonist ivuxolimab in advanced cancers. For the study at large: With ivuxolimab, an agonistic anti-OX40 (CD134) antibody, patients were treated.

Germline CDR1 reads LNHDA; CDR2 reads SQIVND (reference sequence). After removal of 5 bases from V and 0 bases from J, the junction contained 6 bases not matched to a gene. This CDR3 contains 16 residues. The chain joins TRBV19 to TRBJ1-5, with 8 bases lining up with TRBD1. The TCR originated in an adult with an advanced solid tumor such as melanoma, head and neck, liver or kidney cancer. The source material was CD4+ or CD8+ T cells sorted from blood, sampled in a trial of the OX40 agonist ivuxolimab. CDR3 loop: CASSADRGYSNQPQHF. The CDR3 DNA is TGTGCCAGTAGTGCCGACAGGGGCTATAGCAATCAGCCCCAGCATTTT.